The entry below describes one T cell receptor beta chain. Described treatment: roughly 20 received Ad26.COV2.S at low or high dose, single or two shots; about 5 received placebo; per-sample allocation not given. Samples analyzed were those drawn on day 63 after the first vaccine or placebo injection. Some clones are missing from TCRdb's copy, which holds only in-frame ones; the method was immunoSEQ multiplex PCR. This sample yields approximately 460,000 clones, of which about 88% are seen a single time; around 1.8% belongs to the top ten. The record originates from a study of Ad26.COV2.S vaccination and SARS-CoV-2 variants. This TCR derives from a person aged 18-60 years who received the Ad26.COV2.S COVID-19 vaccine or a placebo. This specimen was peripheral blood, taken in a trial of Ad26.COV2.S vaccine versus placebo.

CDR3 loop: CASTMGRVSYEQYF. The CDR3 DNA reads as TGTGCCAGCACCATGGGAAGGGTTTCATACGAGCAGTACTTC. The chain recombines TRBV28 with TRBJ2-7, with D unresolved. Germline V lookup: CDR1 MDHEN, CDR2 SYDVKM. CDR3 length equals 14 residues. The V and J ends lost 7 bases and 4 bases respectively, with 17 bases between them. The full variable domain, rest sourced from reference TRBV28 and TRBJ2-7, is DVKVTQSSRYLVKRTGEKVFLECVQDMDHENMFWYRQDPGLGLRLIYFSYDVKMKEKGDIPEGYSVSREKKERFSLILESASTNQTSMYLCASTMGRVSYEQYFGPGTRLTVT.